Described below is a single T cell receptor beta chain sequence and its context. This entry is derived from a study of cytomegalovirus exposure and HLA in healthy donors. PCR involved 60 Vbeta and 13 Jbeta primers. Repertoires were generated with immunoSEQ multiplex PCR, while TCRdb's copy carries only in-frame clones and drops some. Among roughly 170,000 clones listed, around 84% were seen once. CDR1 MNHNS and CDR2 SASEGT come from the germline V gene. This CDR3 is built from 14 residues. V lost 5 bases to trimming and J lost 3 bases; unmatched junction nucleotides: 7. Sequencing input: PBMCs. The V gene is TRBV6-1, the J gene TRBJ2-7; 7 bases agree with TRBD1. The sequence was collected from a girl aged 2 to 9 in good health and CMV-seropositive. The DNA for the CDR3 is TGTGCCAGCAGTTTGGGACAGACCCTCTACGAGCAGTACTTC. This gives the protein CASSLGQTLYEQYF.